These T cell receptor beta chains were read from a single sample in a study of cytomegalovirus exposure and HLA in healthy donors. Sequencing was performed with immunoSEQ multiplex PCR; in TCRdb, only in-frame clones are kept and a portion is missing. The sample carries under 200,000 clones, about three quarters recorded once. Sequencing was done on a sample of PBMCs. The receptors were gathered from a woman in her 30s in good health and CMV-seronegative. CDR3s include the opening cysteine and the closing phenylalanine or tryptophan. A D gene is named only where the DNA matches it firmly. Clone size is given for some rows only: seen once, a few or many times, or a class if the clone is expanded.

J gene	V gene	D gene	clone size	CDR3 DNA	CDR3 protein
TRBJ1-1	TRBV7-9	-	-	TGTGCCAGCAGCTTACGGGTGGGGGGAGGCACTGAAGCTTTCTTT	CASSLRVGGGTEAFF
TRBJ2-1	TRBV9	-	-	TGTGCCAGCAGCGTAGATCGGTCGGAGCAGTTCTTC	CASSVDRSEQFF
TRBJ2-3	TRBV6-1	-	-	TGTGCCAGCAGTGAAGGTTGGGCAGGCCGAGATACGCAGTATTTT	CASSEGWAGRDTQYF
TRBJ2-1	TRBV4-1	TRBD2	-	TGCGCCAGCAGCCAAGAACTAGCGGTTTACAATGAGCAGTTCTTC	CASSQELAVYNEQFF
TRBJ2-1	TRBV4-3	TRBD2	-	TGCGCCAGCAGCCAAGGGTCGGGGGGGGCCTACAATGAGCAGTTCTTC	CASSQGSGGAYNEQFF
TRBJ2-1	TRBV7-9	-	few	TGTGCCAGCAGCTTAGCGGGAGCTCGCGAGCAGTTCTTC	CASSLAGAREQFF
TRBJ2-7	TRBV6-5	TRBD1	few	TGTGCCAGCAGTCTCCGGGACAGGGTCCACGAGCAGTACTTC	CASSLRDRVHEQYF
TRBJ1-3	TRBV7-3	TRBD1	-	TGTGCCAGCAGCTTAAAACGGGACAGAATCTCTGGAAACACCATATATTTT	CASSLKRDRISGNTIYF
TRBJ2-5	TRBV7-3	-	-	TGTGCCAGCAGCCCCTGGAGTGGAGGGAGAGAGACCCAGTACTTC	CASSPWSGGRETQYF
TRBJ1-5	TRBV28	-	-	TGTGCCAGCAGTTTTGGAGGGACTCAGCCCCAGCATTTT	CASSFGGTQPQHF
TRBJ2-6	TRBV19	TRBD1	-	TGTGCCAGTAGTGTCCTACAGGGGTCTGGGGCCAACGTCCTGACTTTC	CASSVLQGSGANVLTF
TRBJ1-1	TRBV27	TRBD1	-	TGTGCCAGCAGAGGAGACAGGGGCCTAGCTTTCTTT	CASRGDRGLAFF
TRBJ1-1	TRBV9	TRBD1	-	TGTGCCAGCATGGGGCAGGGGGCAGATGAAGCTTTCTTT	CASMGQGADEAFF
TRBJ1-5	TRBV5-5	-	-	TGTGCCAGCAGCTTGAGCAGCAATCAGCCCCAGCATTTT	CASSLSSNQPQHF
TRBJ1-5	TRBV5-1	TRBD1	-	TGCGCCAGCAGCGACGGGACAGGGAATCAGCCCCAGCATTTT	CASSDGTGNQPQHF
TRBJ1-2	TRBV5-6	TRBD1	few	TGTGCCAGCAGCTCCTACTTCGGGACAGGGCTGGGCTATGGCTACACCTTC	CASSSYFGTGLGYGYTF
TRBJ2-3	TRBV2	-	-	TGTGCCAGCATTCAAGGACTAAGGTATTTT	CASIQGLRYF
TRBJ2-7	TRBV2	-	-	TGTGCCAGCAAGAGGGACGGGAGCTCCTACGAGCAGTACTTC	CASKRDGSSYEQYF
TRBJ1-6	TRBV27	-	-	TGTGCCAGCAGCGTCGTCGGTTCACCCCTCCACTTT	CASSVVGSPLHF
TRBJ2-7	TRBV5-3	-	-	TGTGCCGCCGGGTGGGGGCTCCTCGGGAGGCGAACCTACGAGCAGTACTTC	CAAGWGLLGRRTYEQYF
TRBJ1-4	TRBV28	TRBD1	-	TGTGCCAGCAGTTTATGGGGACAGTCTAATGAAAAACTGTTTTTT	CASSLWGQSNEKLFF
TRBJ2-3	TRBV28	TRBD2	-	TGTGCCAGCAGTACTAAGCGGGAGCACGCAGATACGCAGTATTTT	CASSTKREHADTQYF
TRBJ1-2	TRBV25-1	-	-	TGTGCCAGCAGTGGGCATTCCGAGGTGGCTGGCTACACCTTC	CASSGHSEVAGYTF
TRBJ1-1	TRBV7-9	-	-	TGTGCCAGCAGCTTAGCGTGGGGCACTGCTGAAGCTTTCTTT	CASSLAWGTAEAFF
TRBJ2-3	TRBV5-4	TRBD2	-	TGTGCCAGCAGCTCCAAAACTAGCGGGGTTACAGATACGCAGTATTTT	CASSSKTSGVTDTQYF
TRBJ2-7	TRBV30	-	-	TGTGCCTGGACCCCCTCGGAGGGAGACGCCTACGAGCAGTACTTC	CAWTPSEGDAYEQYF
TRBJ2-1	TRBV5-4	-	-	TGTGCCAGCAGCTTGGGGAGTAAGGTGATCTACAATGAGCAGTTCTTC	CASSLGSKVIYNEQFF
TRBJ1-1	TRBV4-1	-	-	TGCGCCAGCAGCCCTCCCGGTTATGATGAAGCTTTCTTT	CASSPPGYDEAFF
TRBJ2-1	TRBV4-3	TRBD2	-	TGCGCCAGCAGCCAACTCCATACTAGCGGGAGAAGCAATGAGCAGTTCTTC	CASSQLHTSGRSNEQFF
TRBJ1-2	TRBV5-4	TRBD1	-	TGTGCCAGCAGAAACCCGGGACAGGTTCCTCTTGGCTACACCTTC	CASRNPGQVPLGYTF
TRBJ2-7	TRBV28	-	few	TGTGCCAGCAGTTTGTTCTTACAGGCCCCCTACGAGCAGTACTTC	CASSLFLQAPYEQYF
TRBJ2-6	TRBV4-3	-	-	TGCGCCAGCAGCCCTGGGCGCGTAAAGCCTGGGGCCAACGTCCTGACTTTC	CASSPGRVKPGANVLTF
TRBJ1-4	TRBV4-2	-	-	TGTGCCAGCAGCCAAGTAGGGGAATTTAGGGAAAAACTGTTTTTT	CASSQVGEFREKLFF
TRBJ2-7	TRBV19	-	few	TGTGCCAGTAACTCAGGGCAGAAATCCTACGAGCAGTACTTC	CASNSGQKSYEQYF
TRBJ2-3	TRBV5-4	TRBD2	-	TGTGCCAGCAGCTTTGGCGGGGGGTTCACAGATACGCAGTATTTT	CASSFGGGFTDTQYF
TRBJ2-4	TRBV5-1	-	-	TGCGCCAGCAGCTTGGGTGATAGCGGATTAAACATTCAGTACTTC	CASSLGDSGLNIQYF
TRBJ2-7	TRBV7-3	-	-	TGTGCCAGCAGCTTAACTGGAGGGCGCCTGAAGGAGCAGTACTTC	CASSLTGGRLKEQYF
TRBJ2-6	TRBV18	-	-	TGTGCCAGCTCACCGCAGGGTTCTGGGGCCAACGTCCTGACTTTC	CASSPQGSGANVLTF
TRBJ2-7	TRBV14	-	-	TGTGCCAGCAGCCCCCTAAAGAGATCTTCCTACGAGCAGTACTTC	CASSPLKRSSYEQYF
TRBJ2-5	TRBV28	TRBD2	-	TGTGCCAGCAGACTAGCGGGAGGATTAGAGACCCAGTACTTC	CASRLAGGLETQYF
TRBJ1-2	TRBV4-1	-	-	TGCGCCAGCAGCCTAGACCCCCCGCGGGGCGATTACTATGGCTACACCTTC	CASSLDPPRGDYYGYTF
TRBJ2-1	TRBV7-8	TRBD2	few	TGTGCCAGCAGCTTACCTGGGACTAGATACAATGAGCAGTTCTTC	CASSLPGTRYNEQFF
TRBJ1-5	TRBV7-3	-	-	TGTGCCAGCAGCCCAAATCAGCCCCAGCATTTT	CASSPNQPQHF
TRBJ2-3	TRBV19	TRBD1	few	TGTGCCAGTAGTATCATTGGGACAGCAAGCACAGATACGCAGTATTTT	CASSIIGTASTDTQYF
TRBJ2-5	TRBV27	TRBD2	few	TGTGCCAGCAGTTTAAAAGGCCCGGGGGGTTTTGGGACCCAGTACTTC	CASSLKGPGGFGTQYF
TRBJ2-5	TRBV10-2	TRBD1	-	TGCGCCAGCAGTGAATGGCAGGGGGCCGAGACCCAGTACTTC	CASSEWQGAETQYF
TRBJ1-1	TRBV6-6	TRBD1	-	TGTGCCAGCAGTTATGGGGGACAGACGAACACTGAAGCTTTCTTT	CASSYGGQTNTEAFF
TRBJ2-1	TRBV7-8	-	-	TGTGCCAGCAGCTTATCTATCGACAATGAGCAGTTCTTC	CASSLSIDNEQFF
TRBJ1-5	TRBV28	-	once	TGTGCCAGCACCCCCGGCGGTCAGCCCCAGCATTTT	CASTPGGQPQHF
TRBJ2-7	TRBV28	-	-	TGTGCCAGCAGTTTACTAAGAGCCGCTAGCGTCAGACGCTACGAGCAGTACTTC	CASSLLRAASVRRYEQYF
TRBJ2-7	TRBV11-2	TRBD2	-	TGTGCCAGCAGCCCCCGGATAGCGGGAGTAATCTCCTACGAGCAGTACTTC	CASSPRIAGVISYEQYF
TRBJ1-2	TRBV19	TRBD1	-	TGTGCCAGTAGTACGGGACAGGGGAACTATGGCTACACCTTC	CASSTGQGNYGYTF
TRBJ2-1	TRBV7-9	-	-	TGTGCCAGCAGCTTAGGTCCTCCCACTAGAGGGGGTGACAATGAGCAGTTCTTC	CASSLGPPTRGGDNEQFF
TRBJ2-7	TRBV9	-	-	TGTGCCAGCAGCGAGACACCTAACTACGAGCAGTACTTC	CASSETPNYEQYF
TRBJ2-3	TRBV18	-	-	TGTGCCAGCTCACCACCGAGGACACTTAGCACAGATACGCAGTATTTT	CASSPPRTLSTDTQYF